The 24 T cell receptor beta chains presented below share a single source sample, sequenced in a study of CD8+ T cells in alopecia areata. RNA was extracted and reverse transcribed into cDNA as the sequencing template. Here immunoSEQ multiplex PCR was the method, and the copy in TCRdb shows in-frame clones only, minus some. The sample yields about 99,000 clones, 55% seen once. The specimen sequenced was CD4+ T cells sorted from blood. All receptors derive from a human donor in good health.

The chain uses TRBV7-2 and TRBJ2-5, with D unclear. This CDR3 comprises 15 residues. V lost 1 base to trimming and J lost 5 bases, with 14 bases between them. The germline V gene has CDR1 SGHTA and CDR2 FQGNSA. The CDR3 nucleotides read TGTGCCAGCAGCTTAGATGGTCAAATCGGCGAGACCCAGTACTTC. Encoded protein: CASSLDGQIGETQYF.

The rearrangement links TRBV2 to TRBJ2-5; 7 bases line up with TRBD2. V shed 6 bases, J shed 4 bases, and the junction held 5 bases outside the gene matches. The CDR3 loop spans 13 amino acids. Per germline, CDR1 SNHLY and CDR2 FYNNEI. The CDR3 is CASSASGVETQYF. CDR3 nucleotide sequence: TGTGCCAGCAGCGCGAGCGGGGTAGAGACCCAGTACTTC.

This rearrangement joins TRBV7-2 to TRBJ2-7, with D unclear. In germline, CDR1 is SGHTA, CDR2 FQGNSA. V was shortened by 3 bases and J by 7 bases, with 16 bases between the two germline ends. The CDR3 loop spans 14 amino acids. As DNA, the CDR3 is TGTGCCAGCAGCTTGCCAGTGTCATCCGTGGAGCAGTACTTC. It codes for CASSLPVSSVEQYF.

This clone was seen a handful of times. The chain combines TRBV11-2 with TRBJ1-1; D gene unclear. This CDR3 spans 13 amino acids. V lost 1 base to trimming and J lost 0 bases, with 3 bases between them. CDR1 and CDR2 from the germline V gene are SGHAT and FQNNGV. CDR3 nucleotide sequence: TGTGCCAGCAGCTTAGGTCTGAACACTGAAGCTTTCTTT. This gives the protein CASSLGLNTEAFF.

The rearrangement uses TRBV6-5 and TRBJ2-4; D remains ambiguous. This CDR3 has 14 residues. The V gene's germline CDR1 is MNHEY and CDR2 SVGAGI. V was shortened by 6 bases and J by 8 bases, with 17 bases between the two germline ends. Here the CDR3 reads CASRLDRRGDIQYF. In DNA form, the CDR3 reads TGTGCCAGCAGATTGGACCGCCGTGGGGACATTCAGTACTTC.

Only one count was recorded for this clone. The chain joins TRBV28 to TRBJ2-7; 7 bases map to TRBD2. Germline CDR1 is MDHEN and CDR2 is SYDVKM. V shed 11 bases, J shed 2 bases, and the junction held 12 bases outside the gene matches. The CDR3 length is 14 residues. CDR3 region: CAGGGAGRPYEQYF. CDR3 in DNA: TGTGCCGGCGGGGGTGCCGGCCGACCCTACGAGCAGTACTTC.

The CDR3 is CASSSGTTEKLFF. Written as DNA, the CDR3 is TGTGCCAGCAGCTCCGGGACGACTGAAAAACTGTTTTTT. The chain joins TRBV28 to TRBJ1-4; maybe TRBD1 (5 bases). The CDR3 consists of 13 residues. The V and J ends lost 6 bases and 7 bases respectively, with 12 bases between them. CDR1 and CDR2 (germline): MDHEN, SYDVKM.

The chain carries TRBV7-2 and TRBJ2-7, with 10 positions matching TRBD1. There are 15 residues in the CDR3. Trimming cost V 4 bases and J 1 base; bases outside gene matches: 4. Germline CDR1 reads SGHTA; CDR2 reads FQGNSA. The DNA for the CDR3 is TGTGCCAGCAGCTCGGGACAGGGGAGATCCTACGAGCAGTACTTC. Its protein product is CASSSGQGRSYEQYF.

This sequence joins TRBV18 and TRBJ2-3, with TRBD2 identical over 10 bases. The V segment lost 1 base and the J segment 1 base; nucleotides outside the gene matches: 5. The V gene's germline CDR1 is KGHSH and CDR2 LQKENI. The CDR3 contains 17 residues. CDR3 region: CASSPLALAGRTDTQYF. CDR3 in DNA: TGTGCCAGCTCACCACTTGCACTAGCGGGGCGCACAGATACGCAGTATTTT.

The chain has TRBV7-9 and TRBJ1-1; D is ambiguous. The CDR3 has 15 residues. Trimming removed 0 bases from V and 4 bases from J, with 12 bases in between. Per the germline V gene, CDR1 is SEHNR and CDR2 is FQNEAQ (reference sequence). CDR3 coding DNA: TGTGCCAGCAGCTTAGCCAGTGGAGCTGGCACTGAAGCTTTCTTT. It translates to CASSLASGAGTEAFF.

This clone was counted a few times. J is TRBJ2-1 and V is TRBV2; D is ambiguous. The ends were cut back, 7 bases at V and 6 bases at J, with 4 bases in the middle. The CDR3 runs to 10 residues. Germline V gene data show CDR1 as SNHLY and CDR2 as FYNNEI. CDR3 sequence reads: CASNSNEQFF. As DNA, the CDR3 is TGTGCCAGCAACTCCAATGAGCAGTTCTTC.

This clone has only a few counts. The chain employs TRBV6-5 and TRBJ1-5; D remains ambiguous. V lost 7 bases, J lost 5 bases, and 18 bases lay in between. The CDR3 covers 15 residues. Germline V gene sequence: CDR1 MNHEY, CDR2 SVGAGI. CDR3 coding DNA: TGTGCCAGCATAGAAGTTCTCGGAAGGGATCAGCCCCAGCATTTT. Its translation: CASIEVLGRDQPQHF.

This clone was seen a few times. The chain links TRBV7-2 to TRBJ2-7; D perhaps matches TRBD1 (6 bases). Germline V gene lookup returns CDR1 SGHTA and CDR2 FQGNSA. V lost 0 bases, J lost 5 bases, and 8 bases lay in between. This CDR3 contains 13 residues. This CDR3 reads CASSLAGANEQYF. As DNA, the CDR3 is TGTGCCAGCAGCTTAGCGGGGGCTAACGAGCAGTACTTC.

The chain combines TRBV9 with TRBJ2-2; D may be TRBD2 (5 bases). Trimming pared 1 base from V and 7 bases from J, leaving 11 bases between. The germline V gene encodes CDR1 SGDLS and CDR2 YYNGEE. The CDR3 extends over 14 amino acids. The CDR3 region is CASSVRLAVGELFF. DNA for the CDR3: TGTGCCAGCAGCGTACGGCTAGCAGTCGGGGAGCTGTTTTTT. Using reference TRBV9 and TRBJ2-2 for the parts outside the CDR3, the full variable domain is DSGVTQTPKHLITATGQRVTLRCSPRSGDLSVYWYQQSLDQGLQFLIQYYNGEERAKGNILERFSAQQFPDLHSELNLSSLELGDSALYFCASSVRLAVGELFFGEGSRLTVL.

This clone was seen a handful of times. The chain couples TRBV14 to TRBJ1-2; D gene ambiguous. This CDR3 has 12 residues. CDR1 and CDR2 (germline): SGHDN, FVKESK. Trimming cost V 1 base and J 4 bases, with 4 bases left between them. CDR3 in amino acids: CASSQGFYGYTF. CDR3 coding DNA: TGTGCCAGCAGCCAAGGATTCTATGGCTACACCTTC.

This chain joins TRBV7-2 and TRBJ1-6, with a tentative D call TRBD1 (5 bases). The CDR3 spans 16 residues. V lost 4 bases and J lost 10, with 20 bases in between. Germline V gene sequence: CDR1 SGHTA, CDR2 FQGNSA. The CDR3 nucleotides read TGTGCCAGCAGCTCCCCTGCCGGGACTTCGTGGTCACCCCTCCACTTT. This encodes CASSSPAGTSWSPLHF.

V gene TRBV28 combines with J gene TRBJ1-5; D unclear. Germline V gives CDR1 MDHEN, CDR2 SYDVKM. The CDR3 has 14 amino acids. V was cut by 5 bases and J by 2 bases, with 10 bases left in between. In DNA, the CDR3 is TGTGCCAGCAGTCCAGCCATGGGCAATCAGCCCCAGCATTTT. Amino acid sequence: CASSPAMGNQPQHF.

This CDR3 is CASSSRQGVVEKLFF. The CDR3 DNA follows: TGTGCCAGCTCATCACGACAGGGGGTTGTTGAAAAACTGTTTTTT. The V and J genes are TRBV18 and TRBJ1-4; 9 bases match TRBD1. This CDR3 has 15 amino acids. CDR1 is KGHSH, CDR2 LQKENI, per germline. With 5 bases clipped from V and 7 bases from J, the junction kept 8 bases outside the gene matches.

V usage is TRBV30 and J usage is TRBJ1-2, with D possibly TRBD1 on 6 matching bases. The CDR3 is 17 amino acids. V was trimmed by 1 base and J by 5 bases, leaving 23 bases between them. Germline CDR1 is GTSNPN and CDR2 is SVGIG (reference sequence). This CDR3 is CAWSGTPSTGFDYGYTF. The CDR3 DNA reads TGTGCCTGGAGTGGGACCCCTTCGACAGGTTTTGATTATGGCTACACCTTC.

V gene TRBV30 combines with J gene TRBJ1-6, with TRBD1 identical over 8 bases. V lost 7 bases to trimming and J lost 9 bases; unmatched junction nucleotides: 14. Per germline, CDR1 GTSNPN and CDR2 SVGIG (reference sequence). The CDR3 covers 15 residues. The CDR3 reads CASEGPGGSGSPLHF. For the CDR3, the DNA is TGTGCCTCCGAGGGCCCAGGGGGCAGCGGTTCACCCCTCCACTTT.

The gene calls are TRBV9 and TRBJ1-2; 7 bases line up with TRBD1. With V trimmed by 3 bases and J by 4 bases, 3 bases remained unmatched. Germline-derived CDR1 and CDR2 are SGDLS and YYNGEE. The CDR3 spans 13 residues. The CDR3 DNA follows: TGTGCCAGCAGCGCCCAGGGGGGCTATGGCTACACCTTC. Protein product: CASSAQGGYGYTF.

In this sample, this clone turned up a few times. The chain combines TRBV9 with TRBJ2-6; D may match TRBD1 or TRBD2 (5 bases each). Germline CDR1 SGDLS, CDR2 YYNGEE. This CDR3 has 18 amino acids. V was shortened by 0 bases and J by 4 bases, with 17 bases between the two germline ends. The DNA for the CDR3 is TGTGCCAGCAGCGTAGGGCCAGGGAGTGAGTCAGGGGCCAACGTCCTGACTTTC. Translating it yields CASSVGPGSESGANVLTF. Together with reference TRBV9 and TRBJ2-6, the CDR3 gives the full variable domain: DSGVTQTPKHLITATGQRVTLRCSPRSGDLSVYWYQQSLDQGLQFLIQYYNGEERAKGNILERFSAQQFPDLHSELNLSSLELGDSALYFCASSVGPGSESGANVLTFGAGSRLTVL.

V and J are TRBV29-1 and TRBJ1-1; D remains unclear. CDR1 SQVTM and CDR2 ANQGSEA come from the germline V gene. The CDR3 totals 13 residues. V was pared by 4 bases and J by 0 bases, with 9 bases between. The CDR3 region is CSVGVSMNTEAFF. The CDR3 bases are TGCAGCGTTGGAGTTTCAATGAACACTGAAGCTTTCTTT.

The chain has TRBV7-2 and TRBJ1-2, with unresolved D. This CDR3 is built from 15 residues. Germline CDR1 and CDR2: SGHTA and FQGNSA. Trimming shortened V by 5 bases and J by 4 bases, and 17 bases separated the two germline ends. The CDR3 here is CASSPGPLEAYGYTF. The CDR3 coding sequence is TGTGCCAGCAGCCCGGGTCCCTTGGAGGCCTATGGCTACACCTTC.